Following are 9 T cell receptor beta chains from one sample sequenced in a study of shared clonotypes between healthy human individuals. Method: immunoSEQ multiplex PCR; TCRdb's copy keeps in-frame clones and lacks some. The data hold about 450,000 clones, with 65% to 80% observed a single time. Sequencing input: PBMCs. The receptors stem from a woman between 35 and 50 years old in good health. Some clones in this sample may be carry-over from other donors' samples.

A word on this clone: A read error may explain this, as a much larger clone is one base away. This chain links TRBV7-2 with TRBJ1-2; 9 positions agree with TRBD1. This CDR3 has 14 amino acids. V was pared by 5 bases and J by 1 base, with 2 bases of the junction left unmatched. The germline V gene encodes CDR1 SGHTA and CDR2 FQGNSA. The DNA for the CDR3 is TGTGCCAGCAGCCGGACAGGGGATAACTATGGCTACACCTTC. Its protein is CASSRTGDNYGYTF.

The chain uses TRBV6-6 and TRBJ2-1, with D tentatively TRBD2 (7 bases). CDR3 size: 14 residues. Germline CDR1 MNHNY, CDR2 SVGAGI (reference sequence). Between the trimmed V and J ends, which lost 3 bases and 8 bases, there was a span of 14 bases. The CDR3 here is CASSYPEGGDEQFF. CDR3 in DNA: TGTGCCAGCAGTTATCCAGAGGGGGGGGATGAGCAGTTCTTC.

Turning to this clone: A read error may account for a junction end that differs from germline. The chain uses TRBV7-8 and TRBJ2-5, with D unresolved. This CDR3 is 15 amino acids long. Germline CDR1 is SGHVS and CDR2 is FQNEAQ. The CDR3 is CVSSFLRYSPYEQHF. For the CDR3, the DNA is TGTGTCAGCAGTTTCCTCCGCTACTCACCCTACGAGCAGCACTTC.

Details on this clone: Its ends do not fully match the called genes, so a read error is possible. The rearrangement uses TRBV7-3 and TRBJ2-1; 11 nucleotides line up with TRBD2. This CDR3 has 15 residues. In germline, CDR1 is SGHTA, CDR2 FQGTGA. The CDR3 DNA is TGTGCCAGCAGCCTAACTAGCGGGAGCTCCAATGAGCAGTTCTTC. Translated: CASSLTSGSSNEQFF.

The V and J genes are TRBV6-1 and TRBJ2-3; possible D gene TRBD2, 7 bases. The CDR3 loop spans 15 amino acids. V lost 5 bases and J 0 bases, leaving 12 bases between the germline ends. The germline V gene has CDR1 MNHNS and CDR2 SASEGT. In DNA form, the CDR3 reads TGTGCCAGCAGTTCCGGGGGGCTTAGCACAGATACGCAGTATTTT. This translates into CASSSGGLSTDTQYF.

This clone was observed once. The chain uses TRBV27 and TRBJ1-2; maybe TRBD1 (5 bases). The germline V gene has CDR1 MNHEY and CDR2 SMNVEV (reference sequence). The germline V and J ends were trimmed by 4 bases and 6 bases, with 9 bases remaining between them. CDR3 length: 12 amino acids. The CDR3 here is CASSSLGDGYTF. Written as DNA, the CDR3 is TGTGCCAGCAGTTCCCTGGGGGATGGCTACACCTTC.

J is TRBJ2-2 and V is TRBV6-5; TRBD1 or TRBD2 may be the D gene (5 bases each). V dropped 0 bases and J dropped 6 bases, with 14 bases sitting between them. CDR3 length: 16 amino acids. The germline V gene has CDR1 MNHEY and CDR2 SVGAGI. DNA for the CDR3: TGTGCCAGCAGTTACTCGCCGGGGCTCAGCGCCGGGGAGCTGTTTTTT. It encodes CASSYSPGLSAGELFF.

The genes are TRBV28 and TRBJ1-2; D gene uncertain. Trimming pared 4 bases from V and 3 bases from J, leaving 9 bases between. This CDR3 contains 13 residues. The germline V gene has CDR1 MDHEN and CDR2 SYDVKM. CDR3 nucleotides: TGTGCCAGCAGTTCCAGGCCCTACTATGGCTACACCTTC. Its translation: CASSSRPYYGYTF.

A remark on this clone: Other DNA sequences within the sample encode an identical CDR3. The rearrangement uses TRBV5-1 and TRBJ2-1; D ambiguous. This CDR3 is 12 amino acids long. V shed 2 bases and J shed 4 bases, with 4 bases lying between them. Germline V gene lookup returns CDR1 SGHRS and CDR2 YFSETQ. CDR3 nucleotide sequence: TGCGCCAGCAGCTTTTTTTACAATGAGCAGTTCTTC. Its protein is CASSFFYNEQFF.